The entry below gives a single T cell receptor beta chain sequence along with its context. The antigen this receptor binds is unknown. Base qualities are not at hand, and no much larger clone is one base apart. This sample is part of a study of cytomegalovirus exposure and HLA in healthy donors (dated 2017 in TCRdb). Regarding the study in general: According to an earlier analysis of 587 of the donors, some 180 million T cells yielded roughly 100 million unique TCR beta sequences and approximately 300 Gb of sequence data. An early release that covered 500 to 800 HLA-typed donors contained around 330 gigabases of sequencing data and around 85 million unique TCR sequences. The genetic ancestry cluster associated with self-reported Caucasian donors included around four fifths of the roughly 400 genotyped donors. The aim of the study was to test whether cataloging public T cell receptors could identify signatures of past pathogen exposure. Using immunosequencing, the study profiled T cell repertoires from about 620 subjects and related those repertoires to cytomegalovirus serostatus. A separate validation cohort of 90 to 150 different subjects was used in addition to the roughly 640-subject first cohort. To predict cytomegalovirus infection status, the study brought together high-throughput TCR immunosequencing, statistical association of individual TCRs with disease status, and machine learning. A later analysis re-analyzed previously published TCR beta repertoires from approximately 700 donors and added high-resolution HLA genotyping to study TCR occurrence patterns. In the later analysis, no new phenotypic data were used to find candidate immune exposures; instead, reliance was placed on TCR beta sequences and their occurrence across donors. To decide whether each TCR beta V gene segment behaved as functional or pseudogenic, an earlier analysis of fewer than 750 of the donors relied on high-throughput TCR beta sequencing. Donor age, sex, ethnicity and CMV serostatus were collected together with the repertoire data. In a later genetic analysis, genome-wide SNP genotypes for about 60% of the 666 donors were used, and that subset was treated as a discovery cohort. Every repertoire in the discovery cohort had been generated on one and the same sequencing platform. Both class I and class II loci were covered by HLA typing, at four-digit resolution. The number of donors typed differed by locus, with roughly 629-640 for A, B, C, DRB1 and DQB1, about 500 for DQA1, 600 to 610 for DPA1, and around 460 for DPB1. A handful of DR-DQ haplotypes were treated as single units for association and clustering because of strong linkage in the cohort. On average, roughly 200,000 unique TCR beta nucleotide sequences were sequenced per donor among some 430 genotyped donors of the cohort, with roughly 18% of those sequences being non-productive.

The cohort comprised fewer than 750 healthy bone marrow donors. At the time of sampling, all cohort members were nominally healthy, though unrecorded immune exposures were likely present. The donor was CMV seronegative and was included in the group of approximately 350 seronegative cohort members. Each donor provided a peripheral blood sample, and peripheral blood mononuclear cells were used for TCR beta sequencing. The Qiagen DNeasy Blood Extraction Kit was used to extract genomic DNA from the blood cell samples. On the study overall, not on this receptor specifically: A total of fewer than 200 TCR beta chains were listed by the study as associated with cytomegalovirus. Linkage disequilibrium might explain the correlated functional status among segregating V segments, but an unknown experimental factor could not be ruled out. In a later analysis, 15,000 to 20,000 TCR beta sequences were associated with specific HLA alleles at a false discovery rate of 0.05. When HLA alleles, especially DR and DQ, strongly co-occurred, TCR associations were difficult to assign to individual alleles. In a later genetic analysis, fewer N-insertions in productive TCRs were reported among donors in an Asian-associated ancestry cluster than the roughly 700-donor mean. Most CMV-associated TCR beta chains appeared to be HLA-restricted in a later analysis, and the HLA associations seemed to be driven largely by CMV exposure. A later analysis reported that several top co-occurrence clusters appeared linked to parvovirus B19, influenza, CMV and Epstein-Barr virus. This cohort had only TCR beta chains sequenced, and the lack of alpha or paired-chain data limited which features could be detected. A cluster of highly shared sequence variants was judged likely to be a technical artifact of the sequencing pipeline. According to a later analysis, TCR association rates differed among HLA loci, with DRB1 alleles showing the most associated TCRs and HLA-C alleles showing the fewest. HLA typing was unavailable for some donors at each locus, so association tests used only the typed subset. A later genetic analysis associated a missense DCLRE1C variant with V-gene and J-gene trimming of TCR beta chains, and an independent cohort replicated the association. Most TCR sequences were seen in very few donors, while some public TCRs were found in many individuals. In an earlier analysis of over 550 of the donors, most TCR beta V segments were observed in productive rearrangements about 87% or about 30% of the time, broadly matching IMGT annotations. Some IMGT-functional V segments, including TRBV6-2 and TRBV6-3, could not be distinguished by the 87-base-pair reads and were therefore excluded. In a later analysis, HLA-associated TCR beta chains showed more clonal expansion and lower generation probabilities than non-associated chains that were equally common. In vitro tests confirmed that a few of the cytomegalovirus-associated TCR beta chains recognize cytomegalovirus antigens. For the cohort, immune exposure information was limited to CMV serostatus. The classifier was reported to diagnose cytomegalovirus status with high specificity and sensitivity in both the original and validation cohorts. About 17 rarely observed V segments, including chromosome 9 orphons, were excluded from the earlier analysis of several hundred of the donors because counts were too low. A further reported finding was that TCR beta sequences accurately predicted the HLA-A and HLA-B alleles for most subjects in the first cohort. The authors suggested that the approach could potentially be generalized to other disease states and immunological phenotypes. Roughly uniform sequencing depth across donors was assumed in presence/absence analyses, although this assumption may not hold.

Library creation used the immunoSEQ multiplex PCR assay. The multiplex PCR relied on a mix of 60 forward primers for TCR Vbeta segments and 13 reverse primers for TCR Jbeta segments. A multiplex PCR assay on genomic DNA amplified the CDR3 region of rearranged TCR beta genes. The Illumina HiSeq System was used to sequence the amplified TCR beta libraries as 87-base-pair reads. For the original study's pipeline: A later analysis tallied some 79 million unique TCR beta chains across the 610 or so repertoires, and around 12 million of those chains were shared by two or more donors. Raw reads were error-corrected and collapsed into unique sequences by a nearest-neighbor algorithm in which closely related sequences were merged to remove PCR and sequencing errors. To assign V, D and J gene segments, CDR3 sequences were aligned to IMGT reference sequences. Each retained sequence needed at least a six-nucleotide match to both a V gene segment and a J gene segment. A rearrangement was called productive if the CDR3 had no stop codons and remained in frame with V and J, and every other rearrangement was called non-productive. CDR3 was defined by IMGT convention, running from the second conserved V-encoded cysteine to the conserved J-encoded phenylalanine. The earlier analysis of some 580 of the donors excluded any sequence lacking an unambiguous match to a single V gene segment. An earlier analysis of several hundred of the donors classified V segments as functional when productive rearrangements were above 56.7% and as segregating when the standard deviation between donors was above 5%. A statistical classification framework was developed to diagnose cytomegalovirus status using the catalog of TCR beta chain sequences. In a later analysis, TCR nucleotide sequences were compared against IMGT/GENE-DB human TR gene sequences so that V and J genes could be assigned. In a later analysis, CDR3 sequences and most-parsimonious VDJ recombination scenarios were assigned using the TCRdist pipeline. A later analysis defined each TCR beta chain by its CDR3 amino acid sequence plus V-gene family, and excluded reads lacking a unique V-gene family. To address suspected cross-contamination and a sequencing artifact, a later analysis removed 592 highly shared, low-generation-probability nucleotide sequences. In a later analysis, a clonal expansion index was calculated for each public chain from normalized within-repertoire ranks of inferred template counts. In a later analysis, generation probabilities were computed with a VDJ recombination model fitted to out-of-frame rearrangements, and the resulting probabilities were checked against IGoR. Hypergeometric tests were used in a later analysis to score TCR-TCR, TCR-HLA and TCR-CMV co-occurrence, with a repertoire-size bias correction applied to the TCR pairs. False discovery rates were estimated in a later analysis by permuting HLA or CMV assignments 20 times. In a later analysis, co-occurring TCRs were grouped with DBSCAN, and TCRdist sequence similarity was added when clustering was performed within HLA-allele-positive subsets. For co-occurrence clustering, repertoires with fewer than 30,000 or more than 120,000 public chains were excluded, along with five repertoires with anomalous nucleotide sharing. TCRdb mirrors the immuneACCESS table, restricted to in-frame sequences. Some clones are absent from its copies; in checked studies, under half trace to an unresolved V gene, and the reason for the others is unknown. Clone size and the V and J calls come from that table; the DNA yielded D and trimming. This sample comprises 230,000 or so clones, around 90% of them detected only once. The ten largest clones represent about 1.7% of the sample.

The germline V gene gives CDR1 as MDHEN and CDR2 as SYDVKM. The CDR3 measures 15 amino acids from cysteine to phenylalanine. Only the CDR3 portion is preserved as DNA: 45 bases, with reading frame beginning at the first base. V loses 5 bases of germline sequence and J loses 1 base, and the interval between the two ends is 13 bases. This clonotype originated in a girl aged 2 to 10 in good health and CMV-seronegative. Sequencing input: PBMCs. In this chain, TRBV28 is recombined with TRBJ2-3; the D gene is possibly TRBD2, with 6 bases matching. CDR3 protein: CASSHGDFRTDTQYF. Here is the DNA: TGTGCCAGCAGTCACGGGGACTTCCGCACAGATACGCAGTATTTT.